This TCR beta chain came from a study of blood T cell repertoires in COVID-19. This CDR3 has 13 amino acids. CDR1 MRHNA and CDR2 SNTAGT come from the germline V gene. The germline V and J ends were trimmed by 3 bases and 9 bases, with 9 bases remaining between them. In its sample, this clone was seen once. The data were produced by immunoSEQ multiplex PCR, yet TCRdb's version contains in-frame clones alone and is incomplete. The table includes tens of thousands of clones, 90% detected once. Material for sequencing was peripheral blood. The rearrangement links TRBV6-4 to TRBJ1-6, with D unresolved. The clonotype comes from a human donor in a cohort sampled during active COVID-19. CDR3 DNA: TGTGCCAGCAGTGAGTTAGGAGGTTCACCCCTCCACTTT. It translates to CASSELGGSPLHF.